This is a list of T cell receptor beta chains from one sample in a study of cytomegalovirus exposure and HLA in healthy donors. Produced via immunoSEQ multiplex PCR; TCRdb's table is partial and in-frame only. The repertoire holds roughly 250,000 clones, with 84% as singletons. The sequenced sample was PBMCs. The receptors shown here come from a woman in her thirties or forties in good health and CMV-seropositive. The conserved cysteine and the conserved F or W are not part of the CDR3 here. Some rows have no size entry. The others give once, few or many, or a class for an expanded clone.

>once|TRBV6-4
ASSSSGNTEAF
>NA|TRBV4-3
ASSPLAVSYNEQF
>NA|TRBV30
AWSVSETQY
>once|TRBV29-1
SGNTGAVNTEAF
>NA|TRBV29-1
SVELQGWASGTQY
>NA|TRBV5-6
ASSLLGQDNQPQH
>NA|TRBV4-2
ASSQDESSGSSEQY
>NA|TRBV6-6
ASSPNGLAGGYEQY
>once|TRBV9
ASSVGDGQSTYGYT
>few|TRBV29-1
SVLPSYNEQF
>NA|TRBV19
ASSPDFTEAF
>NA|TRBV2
ASSEASLAGGGETQY
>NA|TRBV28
ASSGPGTGDYGYT
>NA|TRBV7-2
ASRPGQGLGEQY
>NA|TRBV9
ASSGSGTSGREQY
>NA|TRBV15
ATANRTGGFSYNSPLH
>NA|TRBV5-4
ASSSGTRQETQY
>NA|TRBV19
ASSPGQSSYNEQF
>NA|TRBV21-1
ASSPPKTSGGGSGANVLT
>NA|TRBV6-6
ASNDRPGELF
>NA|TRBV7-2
ASSLAFLAVTGELF
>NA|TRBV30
AWSVWGQGAWGYT
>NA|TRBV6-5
ASSYSRLAGVGEQF
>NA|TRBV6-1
ASSEAGGSNQPQH
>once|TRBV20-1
SAQLGETQY
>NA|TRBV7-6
ASSWGGQGVYNEQF
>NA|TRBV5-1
ASSFAAPGTDTQY